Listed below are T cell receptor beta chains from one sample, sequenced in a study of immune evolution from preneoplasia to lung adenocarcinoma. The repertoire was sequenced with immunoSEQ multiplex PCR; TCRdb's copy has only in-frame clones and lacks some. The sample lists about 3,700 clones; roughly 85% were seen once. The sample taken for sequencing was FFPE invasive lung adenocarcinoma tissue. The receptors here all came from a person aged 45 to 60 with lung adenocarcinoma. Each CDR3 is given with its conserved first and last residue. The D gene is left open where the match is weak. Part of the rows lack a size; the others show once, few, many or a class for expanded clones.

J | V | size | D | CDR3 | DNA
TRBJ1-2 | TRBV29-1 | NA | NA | CSALQGSGYTF | TGCAGCGCACTCCAGGGCTCTGGCTACACCTTC
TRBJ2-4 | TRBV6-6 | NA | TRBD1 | CASTPSGTGYENIQYF | TGTGCCAGCACCCCTTCCGGGACAGGCTACGAAAACATTCAGTACTTC
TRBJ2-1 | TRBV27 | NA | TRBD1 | CASTLKPGTGMYNEQFF | TGTGCCAGCACTCTTAAACCCGGGACAGGGATGTACAATGAGCAGTTCTTC
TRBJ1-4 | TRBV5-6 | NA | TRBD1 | CASSRVGTGDEKLFF | TGTGCCAGCAGCCGTGTCGGGACAGGGGATGAAAAACTGTTTTTT
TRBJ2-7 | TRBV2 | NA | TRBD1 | CASGMGTGTGPPYEQYF | TGTGCCAGCGGAATGGGGACCGGGACAGGACCTCCCTACGAGCAGTACTTC
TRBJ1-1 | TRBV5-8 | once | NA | CASSLVMNTEAFF | TGTGCCAGCAGCTTGGTGATGAACACTGAAGCTTTCTTT
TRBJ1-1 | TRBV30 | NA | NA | CAWSYQRHTEAFF | TGTGCCTGGAGTTATCAACGGCACACTGAAGCTTTCTTT
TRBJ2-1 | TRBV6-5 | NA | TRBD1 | CASSRPGTGSVEQFF | TGTGCCAGCAGCCGTCCCGGGACAGGGTCGGTTGAGCAGTTCTTC
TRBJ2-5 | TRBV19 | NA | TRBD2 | CASSGREGRETQYF | TGTGCCAGTAGCGGACGGGAGGGCCGTGAGACCCAGTACTTC
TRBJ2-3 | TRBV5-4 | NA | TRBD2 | CASSAGTSGRRDTQYF | TGTGCCAGCAGCGCCGGGACTAGCGGGAGAAGGGATACGCAGTATTTT